The clone carrying this TCR beta chain has just a few counts. What it binds is unknown. Amplification targeted TCR beta CDR3 regions from RNA transcripts. The HTBI set primed first-round TCR CDR3 RT-PCR. TCRdb passed the multiplex PCR reads through MiXCR, listing each CDR3 protein once. The repertoire holds under 350,000 distinct CDR3 sequences, roughly 21% seen once, with 50% in the top ten. Germline V gives CDR1 DFQATT, CDR2 SNEGSKA (reference sequence). This CDR3 spans 9 amino acids. The V gene lost 1 base and the J gene lost 8 bases, with 2 bases spanning the gap. The source of the sample is a study of T cells in Graves' hyperthyroidism and ophthalmopathy. Regarding the study as a whole: Most thyroid-expanded clonotypes above 0.001 were also found in blood.

Researchers barred patients who had uncontrolled infection, other autoimmune disease, pregnancy or lactation. Diagnoses used clinical symptoms, serum thyroxine and TRAb, thyroid ultrasound and orbital computed tomography. Extraction of PBMCs used roughly 10 ml of fresh peripheral blood. The TCR sequence derives from a woman aged 50 to 60 with Graves' hyperthyroidism. This chain connects TRBV20-1 to TRBJ1-2; D is undetermined. The sequencing sample was made of blood. In DNA, the CDR3 is TGCAGTGCTAGAGGGGGCTACACCTTC. As protein: CSARGGYTF.